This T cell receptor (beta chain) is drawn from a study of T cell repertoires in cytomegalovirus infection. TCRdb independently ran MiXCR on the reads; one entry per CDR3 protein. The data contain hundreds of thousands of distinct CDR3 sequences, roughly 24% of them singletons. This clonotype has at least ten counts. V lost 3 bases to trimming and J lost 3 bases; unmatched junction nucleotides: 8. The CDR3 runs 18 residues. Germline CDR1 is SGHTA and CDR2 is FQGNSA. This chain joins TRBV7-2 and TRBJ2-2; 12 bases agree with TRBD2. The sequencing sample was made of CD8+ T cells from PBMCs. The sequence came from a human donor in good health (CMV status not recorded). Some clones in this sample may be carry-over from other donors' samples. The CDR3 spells CASSLLAGGYGDTGELFF. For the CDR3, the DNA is TGTGCCAGCAGCTTGCTAGCGGGGGGGTACGGGGACACCGGGGAGCTGTTTTTT. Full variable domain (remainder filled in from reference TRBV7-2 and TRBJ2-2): GAGVSQSPSNKVTEKGKDVELRCDPISGHTALYWYRQSLGQGLEFLIYFQGNSAPDKSGLPSDRFSAERTGGSVSTLTIQRTQQEDSAVYLCASSLLAGGYGDTGELFFGEGSRLTVL.